This T cell receptor (beta chain) is drawn from a study of breast tumors, draining lymph nodes, adjacent tissues. Samples came from axillary lymph nodes draining the breast cancer. Remarks on this clonotype: The antigen remains unidentified.

Study results and caveats: Data only fit, rather than demonstrated, lymph node origin of most tumor T cells.

The CDR3 sequence is 15 residues long. Germline loops: CDR1 SGHRS, CDR2 YFSETQ. V lost 4 bases, J lost 6 bases, and 7 bases stayed unmatched. In TCRdb, the multiplex PCR reads were re-called with MiXCR into one record per CDR3 protein. The data contain tens of thousands of distinct CDR3 sequences, roughly 29% of them singletons. Sequenced: axillary lymph node tissue. The TCR was taken from a female donor with breast cancer. Some clones in this sample may be carry-over from other donors' samples. The chain combines TRBV5-1 with TRBJ2-3, with 11 bases aligning to TRBD2. The CDR3 protein is CASSELAGEHDTQYF. CDR3 bases: TGCGCCAGCAGCGAACTAGCGGGAGAGCACGATACGCAGTATTTT.